The following is a TCR beta chain sequence with its context. Antigen unknown. Trimming shortened V by 4 bases and J by 5 bases, and 7 bases separated the two germline ends. CDR1 is LGHNA and CDR2 is YSLEER in the germline V gene. This CDR3 has 12 amino acids. This specimen comes from a study of human T cells and chemical hapten exposure. Study findings and constraints: There were significantly more large CDR3 similarity clusters among expanded TCRs than among controls.

Per the study methods: A per-sample median of roughly 96,000 TCRs was observed, with counts ranging from about 23,224 to 700,000. One entry per CDR3 protein, called by TCRdb with MiXCR from the RACE reads. These V and J calls originate from TCRdb's pipeline instead of the authors' own analysis. The data show 270,000 or so distinct CDR3 sequences, roughly 7.4% seen once. Time point specified: pre-sensitization, week 0. Treatment defined: therapeutic diphenylcyclopropenone sensitization with weekly scalp DPC. The rearrangement links TRBV4-3 to TRBJ2-3; unclear D gene. The clonotype comes from a man aged 18 to 35 with alopecia areata. Some clones in this sample may be carry-over from other donors' samples. The sample was whole blood, taken in connection with sensitization to the hapten diphenylcyclopropenone (DPC). CDR3 in DNA: TGCGCCAGCAGCCTAAAAGGAGATACGCAGTATTTT. Translated: CASSLKGDTQYF.